These 24 T cell receptor beta chains were sequenced from one sample in a study of shared clonotypes between healthy human individuals. Produced via immunoSEQ multiplex PCR; TCRdb's table is partial and in-frame only. Of over a million clones listed, 95% to 97% were seen once; the top ten hold approximately 1.2%. The sequencing sample was made of naive CD4+ T cells sorted from blood. Specified subset: CD45RA+ positively selected. The receptors derive from a man aged 25 to 40 in good health.

Concerning this clone: Within the sample, other DNA sequences also encode this same CDR3. This rearrangement joins TRBV6-5 to TRBJ1-1; D gene ambiguous. This CDR3 spans 14 amino acids. Germline values: CDR1 MNHEY, CDR2 SVGAGI. Trimming left V 0 bases short and J 1 base short, with 6 bases between. CDR3 in DNA: TGTGCCAGCAGTTACTCAGGTGGGAACACTGAAGCTTTCTTT. Translating gives CASSYSGGNTEAFF.

This chain uses TRBV27 with TRBJ2-3; 9 nucleotides align to TRBD2. J gave up 2 bases and V 4 bases, and 13 bases lay outside the gene matches. This CDR3 has 18 residues. Germline CDR1 and CDR2: MNHEY and SMNVEV (reference sequence). The CDR3 reads CASSSRVWLAGNTDTQYF. CDR3 sequence (DNA): TGTGCCAGCAGTTCTCGGGTTTGGCTAGCGGGAAACACAGATACGCAGTATTTT.

Regarding this clone: Other DNA sequences within the sample encode an identical CDR3. The V gene is TRBV5-1, the J gene TRBJ2-7; 8 bases line up with TRBD1. This CDR3 has 14 residues. V lost 2 bases to trimming and J lost 2 bases; unmatched junction nucleotides: 3. Germline assignment: CDR1 SGHRS and CDR2 YFSETQ. The chain's CDR3 is CASSFGTGTYEQYF. CDR3 DNA sequence: TGCGCCAGCAGCTTCGGGACAGGTACCTACGAGCAGTACTTC.

The V call is TRBV15, the J call TRBJ1-4; possibly TRBD1 for D (5 bases). The CDR3 covers 14 residues. V was cut by 4 bases and J by 4 bases, with 10 bases left in between. Looked up from germline, CDR1 is LNHNV and CDR2 is YYDKDF (reference sequence). CDR3: CATSIWGLNEKLFF. The CDR3 DNA is TGTGCCACCAGCATCTGGGGCCTTAATGAAAAACTGTTTTTT.

The V call is TRBV11-2, the J call TRBJ2-1; TRBD2 agrees at 7 bases. Germline CDR1 SGHAT, CDR2 FQNNGV. With V trimmed by 5 bases and J by 6 bases, 10 bases remained unmatched. The CDR3 runs 15 residues. Written as DNA, the CDR3 is TGTGCCAGCAGCGGGAGCGGGGTTGGTGTCAATGAGCAGTTCTTC. Protein sequence: CASSGSGVGVNEQFF. The whole variable domain, filled in from reference TRBV11-2 and TRBJ2-1, reads EAGVAQSPRYKIIEKRQSVAFWCNPISGHATLYWYQQILGQGPKLLIQFQNNGVVDDSQLPKDRFSAERLKGVDSTLKIQPAKLEDSAVYLCASSGSGVGVNEQFFGPGTRLTVL.

V and J are TRBV7-9 and TRBJ1-1; the D is unclear. CDR1 is SEHNR, CDR2 FQNEAQ, per germline (reference sequence). Trimming pared 5 bases from V and 8 bases from J, leaving 21 bases between. The CDR3 spans 15 residues. CDR3 sequence: CASSPSALGSEEAFF. Here the CDR3 DNA reads TGTGCCAGCAGCCCTTCGGCATTGGGTTCCGAAGAAGCTTTCTTT.

This clone came up a few times. The rearrangement joins TRBV5-1 to TRBJ1-2, with TRBD1 matching 10 bases. Germline V lookup: CDR1 SGHRS, CDR2 YFSETQ. CDR3 size: 14 residues. J lost 3 bases, V lost 4 bases, and 3 bases had no gene match. The CDR3 region has the DNA TGCGCCAGCAGCGTGGGGACAGGGGACTATGGCTACACCTTC. Translated: CASSVGTGDYGYTF.

CDR3 sequence reads: CASSRQGSGNTIYF. In nucleotides, the CDR3 is TGCGCCAGCAGTAGACAGGGGAGCGGAAACACCATATATTTT. This rearrangement joins TRBV5-1 to TRBJ1-3, with 8 bases fitting TRBD1. CDR1 SGHRS and CDR2 YFSETQ come from the germline V gene. The CDR3 is made up of 14 amino acids. V lost 5 bases to trimming and J lost 4 bases; unmatched junction nucleotides: 5.

The chain links TRBV2 to TRBJ2-3; D remains unclear. The CDR3 covers 13 residues. Trimming removed 9 bases at V and 0 bases at J, with 10 bases between. Germline CDR1 SNHLY, CDR2 FYNNEI. CDR3 amino acids: CASETGSTDTQYF. Here the CDR3 DNA reads TGTGCCAGTGAGACCGGCAGCACAGATACGCAGTATTTT.

CDR3 in amino acids: CASSPLTQARAAQYF. The CDR3 bases are TGTGCCAGCAGCCCCCTAACTCAAGCTCGGGCGGCGCAGTACTTC. The chain joins TRBV7-2 to TRBJ2-7; no clear D gene. Germline CDR1 and CDR2: SGHTA and FQGNSA. The CDR3 is 15 amino acids. Trimming stripped 5 bases from V and 9 bases from J, with 23 bases between. Combining the CDR3 with reference TRBV7-2 and TRBJ2-7 gives the whole variable domain GAGVSQSPSNKVTEKGKDVELRCDPISGHTALYWYRQSLGQGLEFLIYFQGNSAPDKSGLPSDRFSAERTGGSVSTLTIQRTQQEDSAVYLCASSPLTQARAAQYFGPGTRLTVT.

The chain uses TRBV6-5 and TRBJ2-1; weak D call: TRBD2 (5 bases). The germline gives CDR1 MNHEY, CDR2 SVGAGI. This CDR3 is 16 amino acids long. Trimming stripped 5 bases from V and 0 bases from J, with 14 bases between. CDR3 coding DNA: TGTGCCAGCAGTCACTTTACGGGAAGCTCCTACAATGAGCAGTTCTTC. This encodes CASSHFTGSSYNEQFF.

Remarks on this clone: Other nucleotide sequences from this sample produce the same CDR3. V usage is TRBV5-1 and J usage is TRBJ2-3, with D maybe TRBD1 (6 bases). The germline CDR1 and CDR2 sequences are SGHRS and YFSETQ. The CDR3 loop spans 14 amino acids. V was cut by 1 base and J by 0 bases, with 6 bases left in between. CDR3 sequence: CASSLQGSTDTQYF. The DNA of the CDR3 is TGCGCCAGCAGCTTGCAGGGGAGCACAGATACGCAGTATTTT. The full variable domain, in which reference TRBV5-1 and TRBJ2-3 provide the parts outside the CDR3, is KAGVTQTPRYLIKTRGQQVTLSCSPISGHRSVSWYQQTPGQGLQFLFEYFSETQRNKGNFPGRFSGRQFSNSRSEMNVSTLELGDSALYLCASSLQGSTDTQYFGPGTRLTVL.

The chain combines TRBV6-1 with TRBJ1-5; D is possibly TRBD1 (5 bases). This CDR3 contains 13 residues. CDR1 and CDR2 from the germline V gene are MNHNS and SASEGT. V shed 5 bases and J shed 7 bases, with 12 bases lying between them. CDR3 nucleotide sequence: TGTGCCAGCAGTACGAGGGGTAACCAGCCCCAGCATTTT. Translating it yields CASSTRGNQPQHF.

The chain has TRBV28 and TRBJ1-5; no clear D. With 6 bases removed from V and 3 bases from J, the gap between germline ends came to 12 bases. The germline CDR1 and CDR2 sequences are MDHEN and SYDVKM. CDR3 length equals 14 residues. The CDR3 DNA reads TGTGCCAGCAGCCCCCCCAGTACCAATCAGCCCCAGCATTTT. Translation: CASSPPSTNQPQHF.

This chain connects TRBV2 to TRBJ2-3; TRBD1 agrees at 9 bases. There are 15 residues in the CDR3. Per the germline V gene, CDR1 is SNHLY and CDR2 is FYNNEI. With V trimmed by 5 bases and J by 5 bases, 8 bases remained unmatched. The CDR3: CASSQGTGRGDTQYF. In nucleotides, the CDR3 is TGTGCCAGCAGTCAAGGGACAGGGCGGGGAGATACGCAGTATTTT.

The chain couples TRBV28 to TRBJ2-7; D is perhaps TRBD1 (6 bases). The CDR3 sequence is 13 residues long. Between the trimmed V and J ends, which lost 6 bases and 5 bases, there was a span of 14 bases. CDR1 is MDHEN and CDR2 is SYDVKM in the germline V gene. The CDR3 region has the DNA TGTGCCAGCAGCACGGACAGATACCACGAGCAGTACTTC. Protein sequence: CASSTDRYHEQYF.

V usage is TRBV18 and J usage is TRBJ2-7; TRBD2 matches at 9 bases. V gave up 1 base and J gave up 5 bases; unmatched junction bases: 3. CDR3 length: 14 residues. CDR1 KGHSH and CDR2 LQKENI come from the germline V gene. The CDR3 coding sequence is TGTGCCAGCTCACCACTAGCGGGAGAAAACGAGCAGTACTTC. Amino acid sequence: CASSPLAGENEQYF. Variable domain in full (rest from reference TRBV18 and TRBJ2-7): NAGVMQNPRHLVRRRGQEARLRCSPMKGHSHVYWYRQLPEEGLKFMVYLQKENIIDESGMPKERFSAEFPKEGPSILRIQQVVRGDSAAYFCASSPLAGENEQYFGPGTRLTVT.

CDR3 protein: CASRGTRKDTQYF. The CDR3 DNA reads TGTGCCAGCAGGGGGACTAGAAAAGATACGCAGTATTTT. The V and J genes are TRBV6-6 and TRBJ2-3; 8 bases match TRBD2. Germline V gene data show CDR1 as MNHNY and CDR2 as SVGAGI (reference sequence). The CDR3 is made up of 13 amino acids. With V trimmed by 6 bases and J by 5 bases, 4 bases remained unmatched.

As for this clone: This sample also contains other DNA sequences that code for the same CDR3. The rearrangement joins TRBV5-1 to TRBJ2-7, with 9 bases matching TRBD2. V shed 5 bases and J 1 base; nucleotides not matched to a gene: 4. Germline CDR1 SGHRS, CDR2 YFSETQ. This CDR3 is 14 amino acids long. The CDR3 protein is CASSTSGGSYEQYF. CDR3 nucleotide sequence: TGCGCCAGCAGTACCAGCGGGGGGTCCTACGAGCAGTACTTC.

This rearrangement joins TRBV28 to TRBJ2-7; TRBD1 is a possible D gene (5 bases). CDR3 length: 13 amino acids. The germline gives CDR1 MDHEN, CDR2 SYDVKM. The V end lost 8 bases, the J end lost 0 bases, and 11 bases lay between the germline ends. The CDR3 loop is CASVGAASYEQYF. CDR3 nucleotides: TGTGCCAGCGTAGGGGCCGCCTCCTACGAGCAGTACTTC.

V and J are TRBV7-8 and TRBJ2-5, with D perhaps matching TRBD2 (5 bases). The CDR3 totals 18 residues. Germline CDR1 reads SGHVS; CDR2 reads FQNEAQ. Trimming took off 2 bases at V and 0 bases at J, with 19 bases between the two ends. DNA of the CDR3: TGTGCCAGCAGCTTAAGAGAGGGAGACGGGATAAACCAAGAGACCCAGTACTTC. It encodes CASSLREGDGINQETQYF.

This sequence joins TRBV2 and TRBJ2-7; 9 nucleotides match TRBD1. J gave up 2 bases and V 7 bases, and 6 bases lay outside the gene matches. The CDR3 sequence is 14 residues long. Germline CDR1 reads SNHLY; CDR2 reads FYNNEI. Written as DNA, the CDR3 is TGTGCCAGCATCCTGGGACAGGGAACCTACGAGCAGTACTTC. Protein sequence: CASILGQGTYEQYF.

The chain has TRBV9 and TRBJ2-7; 7 bases agree with TRBD1. Germline CDR1 and CDR2: SGDLS and YYNGEE. There are 14 residues in the CDR3. V lost 3 bases, J lost 2 bases, and 5 bases stayed unmatched. Written as DNA, the CDR3 is TGTGCCAGCAGCGCTCCCGGACAGGCCTACGAGCAGTACTTC. It translates to CASSAPGQAYEQYF.

Notes on this clone: Other nucleotide sequences from this sample produce the same CDR3. The chain carries TRBV2 and TRBJ2-5; D gene unclear. From germline, CDR1 is SNHLY and CDR2 FYNNEI. Trimming took off 6 bases at V and 5 bases at J, with 7 bases between the two ends. The length of the CDR3 is 11 residues. In nucleotides, the CDR3 is TGTGCCAGCAGCCCGCAGGAGACCCAGTACTTC. It encodes CASSPQETQYF. Variable domain in full (rest from reference TRBV2 and TRBJ2-5): EPEVTQTPSHQVTQMGQEVILRCVPISNHLYFYWYRQILGQKVEFLVSFYNNEISEKSEIFDDQFSVERPDGSNFTLKIRSTKLEDSAMYFCASSPQETQYFGPGTRLLVL.